The next 20 T cell receptor beta chains were all read from a single sample in a study of blood T cell repertoires in COVID-19. Sequenced by immunoSEQ multiplex PCR; TCRdb stores in-frame clones only, minus some. The sample contains about 46,000 clones, 88% of which appear only once. The sequenced sample consisted of peripheral blood. These receptors were taken from a man aged 50 to 60 with acute or convalescent COVID-19.

The chain couples TRBV5-4 to TRBJ1-4, with 9 bases lining up with TRBD1. Germline values: CDR1 SGHNT, CDR2 YYREEE (reference sequence). Unmatched junction bases numbered 3, after V lost 3 bases and J lost 6 bases. The CDR3 is 14 residues long. CDR3 protein: CASSWDREDEKLFF. In nucleotides, the CDR3 is TGTGCCAGCAGCTGGGACAGGGAGGATGAAAAACTGTTTTTT.

The chain uses TRBV6-1 and TRBJ2-1; TRBD2 aligns across 7 bases. Looked up from germline, CDR1 is MNHNS and CDR2 is SASEGT. Losses at the gene ends were 2 bases for V and 7 bases for J; bases not matched to a gene: 14. The CDR3 contains 17 residues. CDR3 coding DNA: TGTGCCAGCAGTGAAATAGGTTGGACTAGACGTGAGAATGAGCAGTTCTTC. This gives the protein CASSEIGWTRRENEQFF.

This sequence joins TRBV5-1 and TRBJ2-7; 10 bases match TRBD1. Trimming took 0 bases from V and 7 from J; bases not matched to a gene: 10. The CDR3 has 16 residues. Germline CDR1 SGHRS, CDR2 YFSETQ. CDR3 in DNA: TGCGCCAGCAGCTTGGCTGCCGGGACAGGGGAGGCAGAGCAGTACTTC. Translating it yields CASSLAAGTGEAEQYF.

This CDR3 is CASSGDSSREATGELFF. The CDR3 coding sequence is TGTGCCAGCAGTGGGGATTCCTCACGGGAGGCCACCGGGGAGCTGTTTTTT. The chain is built from TRBV25-1 and TRBJ2-2, with TRBD2 matching 7 bases. CDR3 size: 17 residues. Germline CDR1 MGHDK, CDR2 SYGVNS. The trim removed 4 bases at V and 4 bases at J, leaving 12 bases unmatched.

V gene TRBV10-3 combines with J gene TRBJ1-5; TRBD1 might be the D (5 bases). This CDR3 comprises 13 residues. In germline, CDR1 is ENHRY, CDR2 SYGVKD. V shed 0 bases and J shed 5 bases, with 5 bases lying between them. The CDR3 nucleotides read TGTGCCATCAGTGAGTCCAGGGATCAGCCCCAGCATTTT. It codes for CAISESRDQPQHF.

This clone occurred a few times. The chain combines TRBV28 with TRBJ2-6; 8 bases are a match to TRBD1. The V gene end was trimmed by 8 bases and the J gene end by 2 bases; junction bases not matched to a gene: 11. This CDR3 is 17 amino acids long. Germline CDR1 MDHEN, CDR2 SYDVKM. In DNA, the CDR3 is TGTGCCAGCCTTTCCCCTCAGGGGGCAGCTGGGGCCAACGTCCTGACTTTC. Its protein is CASLSPQGAAGANVLTF.

J is TRBJ2-1 and V is TRBV7-8; D ambiguous. CDR1 and CDR2 from the germline V gene are SGHVS and FQNEAQ. Trimming took 1 base from V and 5 from J, leaving 6 bases between them. This CDR3 comprises 13 residues. The CDR3 sequence: CASSLGRDNEQFF. DNA of the CDR3: TGTGCCAGCAGCTTAGGCCGAGACAATGAGCAGTTCTTC. The whole variable domain, filled in from reference TRBV7-8 and TRBJ2-1, reads GAGVSQSPRYKVAKRGQDVALRCDPISGHVSLFWYQQALGQGPEFLTYFQNEAQLDKSGLPSDRFFAERPEGSVSTLKIQRTQQEDSAVYLCASSLGRDNEQFFGPGTRLTVL.

The V and J genes are TRBV30 and TRBJ1-3, with D unresolved. V gave up 6 bases and J gave up 0 bases, with 6 bases separating them. Looked up from germline, CDR1 is GTSNPN and CDR2 is SVGIG (reference sequence). The length of the CDR3 is 12 residues. CDR3 nucleotide sequence: TGTGCCTGTTCTAGCTCTGGAAACACCATATATTTT. This encodes CACSSSGNTIYF. The complete variable domain, with remaining parts taken from reference TRBV30 and TRBJ1-3, reads SQTIHQWPATLVQPVGSPLSLECTVEGTSNPNLYWYRQAAGRGLQLLFYSVGIGQISSEVPQNLSASRPQDRQFILSSKKLLLSDSGFYLCACSSSGNTIYFGEGSWLTVV.

This clone was seen just once. The chain uses TRBV7-9 and TRBJ1-4, with D perhaps matching TRBD1 (5 bases). The germline V gene encodes CDR1 SEHNR and CDR2 FQNEAQ (reference sequence). The CDR3 has 16 residues. V gave up 4 bases and J gave up 3 bases, with 15 bases separating them. CDR3 in amino acids: CASSSTHGGSNEKLFF. The CDR3 DNA sequence: TGTGCCAGCAGCTCCACCCACGGGGGATCTAATGAAAAACTGTTTTTT.

The CDR3 loop is CATSRAEVTDTQYF. The CDR3 DNA reads TGTGCCACCAGCAGAGCCGAGGTTACAGATACGCAGTATTTT. The chain recombines TRBV15 with TRBJ2-3; D remains ambiguous. Trimming pared 1 base from V and 3 bases from J, leaving 8 bases between. The germline V gene encodes CDR1 LNHNV and CDR2 YYDKDF (reference sequence). The CDR3 has 14 residues.

This clone was seen a few times. The genes are TRBV7-3 and TRBJ2-1, with TRBD2 matching over 9 bases. The CDR3 runs to 15 residues. The V gene end was trimmed by 4 bases and the J gene end by 3 bases; junction bases not matched to a gene: 4. In germline, CDR1 is SGHTA, CDR2 FQGTGA. This CDR3 reads CASSSGTSSYNEQFF. In DNA, the CDR3 is TGTGCCAGCAGCTCCGGGACTAGCAGCTACAATGAGCAGTTCTTC.

The V and J genes are TRBV6-6 and TRBJ1-1, with a tentative D call TRBD1 (5 bases). The ends were cut back, 2 bases at V and 3 bases at J, with 13 bases in the middle. The CDR3 loop spans 15 amino acids. In germline, CDR1 is MNHNY, CDR2 SVGAGI (reference sequence). The CDR3 nucleotides are TGTGCCAGCAGTTACGGATGGCTAGGGGACACTGAAGCTTTCTTT. The encoded protein is CASSYGWLGDTEAFF.

This clone was seen only once. The chain links TRBV5-8 to TRBJ2-5; D uncertain. The CDR3 loop spans 15 amino acids. V was cut by 3 bases and J by 4 bases, with 16 bases left in between. The germline CDR1 and CDR2 sequences are SGHTS and YDEGEE. CDR3 DNA sequence: TGTGCCAGCAGCTCCGGAAGTTTGTCGGGAGAGACCCAGTACTTC. Amino acids: CASSSGSLSGETQYF.

The gene calls are TRBV4-3 and TRBJ2-1; TRBD1 matches 7 bases. CDR3 length: 17 amino acids. V gave up 0 bases and J gave up 0 bases; unmatched junction bases: 5. Germline V gene data show CDR1 as LGHNA and CDR2 as YSLEER. DNA for the CDR3: TGCGCCAGCAGCCAAGATTATGGGACAGACTCCTACAATGAGCAGTTCTTC. It is translated as CASSQDYGTDSYNEQFF.

The chain links TRBV15 to TRBJ1-2; 7 bases agree with TRBD1. V lost 5 bases to trimming and J lost 3 bases; unmatched junction nucleotides: 9. The germline CDR1 and CDR2 sequences are LNHNV and YYDKDF (reference sequence). This CDR3 has 15 amino acids. CDR3 nucleotides: TGTGCCACCAGCGGCTTCAAGGGACAGTACTATGGCTACACCTTC. It codes for CATSGFKGQYYGYTF.

This rearrangement joins TRBV18 to TRBJ1-3, with D possibly matching TRBD1 (6 bases). V was shortened by 3 bases and J by 0 bases, with 12 bases between the two germline ends. CDR1 KGHSH and CDR2 LQKENI come from the germline V gene. The CDR3 totals 16 residues. The CDR3: CASSPGAPSSGNTIYF. The CDR3 DNA reads as TGTGCCAGCTCACCGGGGGCCCCAAGCTCTGGAAACACCATATATTTT.

There are a few counts of this clone. V is TRBV16 and J is TRBJ1-5; 9 bases are shared with TRBD1. The germline V gene has CDR1 KGHSY and CDR2 FQNENV. V gave up 2 bases and J gave up 5 bases; unmatched junction bases: 4. This CDR3 comprises 15 residues. In DNA form, the CDR3 reads TGTGCCAGCAGCCAAGCGGGACAGGGTCATCAGCCCCAGCATTTT. This translates into CASSQAGQGHQPQHF.

This clone has just a few counts. The rearrangement uses TRBV12-2 and TRBJ2-2; no DNA check was done on the table's D call, TRBD2. TRBV12-2 represents a pseudogene. The CDR3 spans 21 residues. The CDR3 DNA reads TGTGCAAGTCGCTTAGCTGCGCGGGGGCCCCATGCATACAAAGACACCGGGGAGCTGTTTTTT. Protein sequence: CASRLAARGPHAYKDTGELFF.

Note on this clone: The sample holds other DNA sequences that translate to the same CDR3. This chain uses TRBV5-4 with TRBJ1-4; no clear D. Germline V gene lookup returns CDR1 SGHNT and CDR2 YYREEE (reference sequence). Trimming took off 4 bases at V and 7 bases at J, with 17 bases between the two ends. The CDR3 is made up of 15 amino acids. The DNA of the CDR3 is TGTGCCAGCAGCCATTCTCCGGGAGACGCTGAAAAACTGTTTTTT. This gives the protein CASSHSPGDAEKLFF.

The chain links TRBV11-2 to TRBJ2-5; possibly TRBD2 for D (6 bases). Deletions cut 5 bases from V and 6 bases from J, with 16 bases between. The CDR3 spans 14 residues. Germline CDR1 reads SGHAT; CDR2 reads FQNNGV. CDR3 sequence reads: CASSRSTSAKTQYF. Here the CDR3 DNA reads TGTGCCAGCAGCCGCTCGACTAGTGCCAAGACCCAGTACTTC.